The 11 T cell receptor beta chains given below trace back to one sample, sequenced in a study of T cell repertoires in cytomegalovirus infection. TCRdb analysed the reads with MiXCR anew, one entry per CDR3 protein. In the table there are over 150,000 distinct CDR3 sequences, about an eighth of which are singletons. The sample was PBMCs. Receptors originate from a human donor in good health (CMV status not recorded). Some clones in this sample may be carry-over from other donors' samples.

This clonotype turned up a few times. CDR3 nucleotides: TGCAGTGCAAGACCCGGGACAGGGATTTCACCCCTCCACTTT. The encoded protein is CSARPGTGISPLHF. The chain has TRBV20-1 and TRBJ1-6, with 9 bases lining up with TRBD1. V shed 6 bases and J 9 bases; nucleotides not matched to a gene: 9. Germline V gene sequence: CDR1 DFQATT, CDR2 SNEGSKA (reference sequence). The CDR3 covers 14 residues.

The chain is built from TRBV12-3 or TRBV12-4 and TRBJ1-5, with 8 bases matching TRBD1. This CDR3 comprises 15 residues. With 3 bases clipped from V and 7 bases from J, the junction kept 8 bases outside the gene matches. The CDR3 loop reads CASSFTGGTRQPQHF. CDR3 coding DNA: TGTGCCAGCAGTTTTACAGGGGGGACACGACAGCCCCAGCATTTT.

Comments on this clonotype: This clone may be a read error of a much larger clone one base away. The chain joins TRBV19 to TRBJ2-2; D tentatively reads TRBD1 or TRBD2 (5 bases each). Germline-derived CDR1 and CDR2 are LNHDA and SQIVND (reference sequence). The CDR3 has 14 residues. This chain's CDR3 is CASSTYRNTGELIF. The CDR3 nucleotides are TGTGCCAGTAGTACGTACAGGAACACCGGGGAGCTGATTTTT.

The genes are TRBV19 and TRBJ1-1, with TRBD1 matching over 11 bases. V lost 6 bases and J lost 5; bases outside the gene matches: 14. The CDR3 consists of 17 residues. CDR1 LNHDA and CDR2 SQIVND come from the germline V gene (reference sequence). The CDR3 sequence: CASRSWTGGARVTEAFF. Written as DNA, the CDR3 is TGTGCCAGTAGATCCTGGACAGGGGGCGCAAGGGTGACTGAAGCTTTCTTT.

This clonotype was counted between two and nine times. This chain connects TRBV2 to TRBJ1-2; D is unresolved. CDR3 length: 15 residues. Germline V gene sequence: CDR1 SNHLY, CDR2 FYNNEI. V was pared by 2 bases and J by 0 bases, with 10 bases between. The CDR3 DNA reads TGTGCCAGCAGTGAACCCGGACCAGCTAACTATGGCTACACCTTC. This encodes CASSEPGPANYGYTF. The variable domain in full, completed from reference TRBV2 and TRBJ1-2, reads EPEVTQTPSHQVTQMGQEVILRCVPISNHLYFYWYRQILGQKVEFLVSFYNNEISEKSEIFDDQFSVERPDGSNFTLKIRSTKLEDSAMYFCASSEPGPANYGYTFGSGTRLTVV.

The chain combines TRBV12-3 or TRBV12-4 with TRBJ2-2; D is possibly TRBD2 (6 bases). The germline V and J ends were trimmed by 3 bases and 6 bases, with 8 bases remaining between them. The CDR3 runs 13 residues. This CDR3 reads CASSLGLAGELFF. The DNA of the CDR3 is TGTGCCAGCAGTTTGGGACTCGCCGGGGAGCTGTTTTTT.

This clonotype was found a few times. This sequence joins TRBV20-1 and TRBJ1-1; D gene uncertain. Trimming took off 6 bases at V and 4 bases at J, with 18 bases between the two ends. This CDR3 is 14 amino acids long. Per the germline V gene, CDR1 is DFQATT and CDR2 is SNEGSKA (reference sequence). In nucleotides, the CDR3 is TGCAGTGCCGTACGGAACACGGGAGGCACTGAAGCTTTCTTT. Protein product: CSAVRNTGGTEAFF.

This clonotype showed up many times. The chain uses TRBV5-6 and TRBJ2-1; the match to TRBD2 covers 10 bases. V trimming: 4 bases; J trimming: 10 bases; junction bases outside the gene matches: 5. The CDR3 has 13 residues. Germline CDR1 is SGHDT and CDR2 is YYEEEE. DNA of the CDR3: TGTGCCAGCAGCAAAGCGGGGGGGGTGGAGCAGTTCTTC. Protein sequence: CASSKAGGVEQFF.

This clonotype has ten or more counts. This chain connects TRBV7-2 to TRBJ1-2; D perhaps matches TRBD1 (6 bases). This CDR3 has 14 amino acids. Germline assignment: CDR1 SGHTA and CDR2 FQGNSA. Trimming took off 7 bases at V and 3 bases at J, with 15 bases between the two ends. CDR3 bases: TGTGCCAGCACCGTGGGGGGGCTATACTATGGCTACACCTTC. Its protein is CASTVGGLYYGYTF.

The chain uses TRBV9 and TRBJ2-7; 8 bases fit TRBD1. This CDR3 has 16 amino acids. Germline values: CDR1 SGDLS, CDR2 YYNGEE. Trimming took 0 bases from V and 0 from J; bases not matched to a gene: 5. CDR3 sequence reads: CASSVGGQVSSYEQYF. CDR3 DNA sequence: TGTGCCAGCAGCGTAGGGGGACAGGTTAGCTCCTACGAGCAGTACTTC. Using reference TRBV9 and TRBJ2-7 for the parts outside the CDR3, the full variable domain is DSGVTQTPKHLITATGQRVTLRCSPRSGDLSVYWYQQSLDQGLQFLIQYYNGEERAKGNILERFSAQQFPDLHSELNLSSLELGDSALYFCASSVGGQVSSYEQYFGPGTRLTVT.

This clonotype has a count of ten or more. V is TRBV7-2 and J is TRBJ1-5; the D gene is possibly TRBD1 (6 bases). This CDR3 has 15 residues. The V end was cut by 4 bases, the J end by 2 bases, with 12 bases between. CDR1 and CDR2 (germline): SGHTA, FQGNSA. CDR3 in DNA: TGTGCCAGCAGCTACGGAGGGGGAGGCAATCAGCCCCAGCATTTT. As protein: CASSYGGGGNQPQHF.